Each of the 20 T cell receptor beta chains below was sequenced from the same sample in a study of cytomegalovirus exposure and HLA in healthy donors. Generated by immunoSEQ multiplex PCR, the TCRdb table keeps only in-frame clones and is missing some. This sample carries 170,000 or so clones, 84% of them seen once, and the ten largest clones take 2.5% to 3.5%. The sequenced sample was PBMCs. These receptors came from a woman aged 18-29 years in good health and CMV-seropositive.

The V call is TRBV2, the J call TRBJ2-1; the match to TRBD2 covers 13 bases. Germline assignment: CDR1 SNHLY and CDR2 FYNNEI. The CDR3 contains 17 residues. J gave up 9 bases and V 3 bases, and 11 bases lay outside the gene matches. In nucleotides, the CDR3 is TGTGCCAGCAGTGAGTCGCCGGGACTAGCGGGGTCGCGTGAGCAGTTCTTC. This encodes CASSESPGLAGSREQFF. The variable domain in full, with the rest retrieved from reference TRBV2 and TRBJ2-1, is EPEVTQTPSHQVTQMGQEVILRCVPISNHLYFYWYRQILGQKVEFLVSFYNNEISEKSEIFDDQFSVERPDGSNFTLKIRSTKLEDSAMYFCASSESPGLAGSREQFFGPGTRLTVL.

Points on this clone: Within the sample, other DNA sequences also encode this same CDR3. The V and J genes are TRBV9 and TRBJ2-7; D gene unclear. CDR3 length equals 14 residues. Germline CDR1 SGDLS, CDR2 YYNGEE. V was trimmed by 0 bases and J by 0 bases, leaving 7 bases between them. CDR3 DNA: TGTGCCAGCAGCGTAGCTACGGGCTCCTACGAGCAGTACTTC. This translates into CASSVATGSYEQYF.

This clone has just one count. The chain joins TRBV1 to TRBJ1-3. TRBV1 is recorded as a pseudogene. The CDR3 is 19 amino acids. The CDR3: CTSSQDGMAYEDSGNTIYF. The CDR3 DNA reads TGCACCAGCAGCCAAGATGGAATGGCATATGAGGACTCTGGAAACACCATATATTTT.

This CDR3 reads CSVGTGSSYNEQFF. CDR3 in DNA: TGCAGCGTTGGGACAGGGAGCTCCTACAATGAGCAGTTCTTC. This chain connects TRBV29-1 to TRBJ2-1, with 8 bases matching TRBD1. The CDR3 loop spans 14 amino acids. After removal of 4 bases from V and 0 bases from J, the junction contained 2 bases not matched to a gene. From germline, CDR1 is SQVTM and CDR2 ANQGSEA.

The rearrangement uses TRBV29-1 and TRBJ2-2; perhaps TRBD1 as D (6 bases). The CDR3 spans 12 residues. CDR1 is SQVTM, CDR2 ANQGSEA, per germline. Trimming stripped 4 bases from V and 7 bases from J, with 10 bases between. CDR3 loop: CSVGRGHGELFF. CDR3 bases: TGCAGCGTTGGCAGGGGACACGGGGAGCTGTTTTTT.

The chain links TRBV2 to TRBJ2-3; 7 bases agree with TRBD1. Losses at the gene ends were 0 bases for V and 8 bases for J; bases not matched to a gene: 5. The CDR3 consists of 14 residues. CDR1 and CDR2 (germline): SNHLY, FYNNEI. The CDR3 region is CASSEALRGRTQYF. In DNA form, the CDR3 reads TGTGCCAGCAGTGAAGCGCTTAGGGGGCGTACGCAGTATTTT. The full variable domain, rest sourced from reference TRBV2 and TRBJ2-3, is EPEVTQTPSHQVTQMGQEVILRCVPISNHLYFYWYRQILGQKVEFLVSFYNNEISEKSEIFDDQFSVERPDGSNFTLKIRSTKLEDSAMYFCASSEALRGRTQYFGPGTRLTVL.

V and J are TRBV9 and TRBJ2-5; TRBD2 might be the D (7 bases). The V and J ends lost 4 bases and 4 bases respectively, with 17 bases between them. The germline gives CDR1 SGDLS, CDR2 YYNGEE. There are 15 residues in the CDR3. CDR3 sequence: CASSPRGLPGETQYF. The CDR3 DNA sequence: TGTGCCAGCAGCCCGCGGGGGCTCCCAGGAGAGACCCAGTACTTC.

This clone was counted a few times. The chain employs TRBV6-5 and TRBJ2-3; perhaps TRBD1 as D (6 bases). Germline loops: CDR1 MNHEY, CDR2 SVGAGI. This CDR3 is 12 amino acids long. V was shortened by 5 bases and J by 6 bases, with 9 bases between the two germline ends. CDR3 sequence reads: CASSRDTDTQYF. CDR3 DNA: TGTGCCAGCAGTCGGGACACTGATACGCAGTATTTT.

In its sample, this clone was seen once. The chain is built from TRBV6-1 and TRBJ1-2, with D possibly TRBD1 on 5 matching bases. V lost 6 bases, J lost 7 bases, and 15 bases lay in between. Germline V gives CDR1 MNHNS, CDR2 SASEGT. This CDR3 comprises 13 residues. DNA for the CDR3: TGTGCCAGCAGGGCCAGGGCCATTGCTGGCTACACCTTC. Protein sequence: CASRARAIAGYTF.

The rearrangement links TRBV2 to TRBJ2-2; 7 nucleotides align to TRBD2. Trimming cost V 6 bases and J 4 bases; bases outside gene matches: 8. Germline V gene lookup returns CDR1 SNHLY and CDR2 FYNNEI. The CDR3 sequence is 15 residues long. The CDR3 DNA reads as TGTGCCAGCAGGAGCGGGGCCAGCGGCACCGGGGAGCTGTTTTTT. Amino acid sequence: CASRSGASGTGELFF.

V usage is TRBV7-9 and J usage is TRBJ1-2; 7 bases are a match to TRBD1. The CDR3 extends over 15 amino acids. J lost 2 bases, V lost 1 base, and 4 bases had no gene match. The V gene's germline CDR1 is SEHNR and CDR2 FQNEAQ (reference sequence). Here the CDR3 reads CASSLEQGYNYGYTF. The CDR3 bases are TGTGCCAGCAGCTTAGAACAGGGGTACAACTATGGCTACACCTTC.

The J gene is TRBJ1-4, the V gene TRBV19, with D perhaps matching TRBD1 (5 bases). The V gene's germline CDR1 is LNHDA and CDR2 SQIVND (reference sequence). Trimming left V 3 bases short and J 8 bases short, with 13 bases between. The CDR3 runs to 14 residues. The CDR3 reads CASSIRGVNEKLFF. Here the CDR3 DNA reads TGTGCCAGTAGTATTAGGGGCGTGAACGAAAAACTGTTTTTT.

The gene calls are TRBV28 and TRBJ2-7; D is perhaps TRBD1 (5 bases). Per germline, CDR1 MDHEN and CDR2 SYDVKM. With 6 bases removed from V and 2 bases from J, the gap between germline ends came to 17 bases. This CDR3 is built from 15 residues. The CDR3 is CASRQNHRLPYEQYF. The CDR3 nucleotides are TGTGCCAGCAGACAAAACCACAGGCTCCCCTACGAGCAGTACTTC.

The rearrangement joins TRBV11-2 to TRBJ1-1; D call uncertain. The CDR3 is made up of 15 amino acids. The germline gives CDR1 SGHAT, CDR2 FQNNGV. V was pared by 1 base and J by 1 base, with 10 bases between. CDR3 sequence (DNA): TGTGCCAGCAGCTTAGTGGCCAGACAGAACACTGAAGCTTTCTTT. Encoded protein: CASSLVARQNTEAFF.

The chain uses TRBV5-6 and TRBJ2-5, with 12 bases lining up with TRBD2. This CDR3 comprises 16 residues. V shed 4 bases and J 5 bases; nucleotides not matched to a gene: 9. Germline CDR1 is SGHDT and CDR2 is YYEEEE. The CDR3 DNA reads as TGTGCCAGCAGCGAAGCCCTAGCGGGGGGGCGGGAGACCCAGTACTTC. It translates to CASSEALAGGRETQYF.

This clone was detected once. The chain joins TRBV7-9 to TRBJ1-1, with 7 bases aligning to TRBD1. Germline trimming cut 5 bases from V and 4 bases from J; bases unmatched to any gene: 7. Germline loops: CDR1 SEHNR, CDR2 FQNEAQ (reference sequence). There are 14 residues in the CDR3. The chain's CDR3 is CASSDTGATTEAFF. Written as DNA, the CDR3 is TGTGCCAGCAGCGATACAGGGGCTACCACTGAAGCTTTCTTT.

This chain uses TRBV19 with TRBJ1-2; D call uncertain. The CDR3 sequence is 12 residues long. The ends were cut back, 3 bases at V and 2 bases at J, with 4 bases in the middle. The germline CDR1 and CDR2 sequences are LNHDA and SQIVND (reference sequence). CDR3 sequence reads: CASSIVNYGYTF. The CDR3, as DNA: TGTGCCAGTAGTATCGTAAACTATGGCTACACCTTC.

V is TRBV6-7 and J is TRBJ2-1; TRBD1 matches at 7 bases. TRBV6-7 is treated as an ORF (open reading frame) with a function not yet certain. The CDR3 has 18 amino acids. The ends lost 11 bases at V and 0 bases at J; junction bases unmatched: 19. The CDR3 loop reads CAPRGKRAGGSSYNEQFF. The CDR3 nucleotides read TGTGCCCCCAGGGGAAAAAGGGCAGGGGGAAGCTCCTACAATGAGCAGTTCTTC.

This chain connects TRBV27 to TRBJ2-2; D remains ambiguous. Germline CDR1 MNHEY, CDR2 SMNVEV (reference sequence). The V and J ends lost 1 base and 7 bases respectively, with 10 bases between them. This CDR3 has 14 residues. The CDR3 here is CASSLLVGDGELFF. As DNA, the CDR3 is TGTGCCAGCAGTTTATTGGTCGGAGACGGGGAGCTGTTTTTT.

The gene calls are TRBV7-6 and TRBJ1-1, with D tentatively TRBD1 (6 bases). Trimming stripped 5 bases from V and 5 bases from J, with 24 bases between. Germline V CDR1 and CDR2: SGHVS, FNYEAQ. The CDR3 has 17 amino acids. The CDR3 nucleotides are TGTGCCAGCAGCCCATCCAGGCCAGGGGAAGGTCGGACTGAAGCTTTCTTT. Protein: CASSPSRPGEGRTEAFF.